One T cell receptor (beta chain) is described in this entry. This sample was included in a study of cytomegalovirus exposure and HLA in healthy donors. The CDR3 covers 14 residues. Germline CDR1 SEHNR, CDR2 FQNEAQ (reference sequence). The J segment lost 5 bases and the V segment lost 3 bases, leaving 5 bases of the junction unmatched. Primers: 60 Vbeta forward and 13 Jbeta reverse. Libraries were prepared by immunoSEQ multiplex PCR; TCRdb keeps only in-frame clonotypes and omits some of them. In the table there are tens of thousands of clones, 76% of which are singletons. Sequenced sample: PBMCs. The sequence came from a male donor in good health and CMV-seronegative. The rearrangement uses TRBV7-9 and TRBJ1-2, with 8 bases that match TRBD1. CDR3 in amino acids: CASSLLDREYGYTF. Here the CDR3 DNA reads TGTGCCAGCAGCTTGTTGGACAGGGAGTATGGCTACACCTTC.